The clone carrying this T cell receptor (beta chain) appeared a few times. The antigen is undetermined. Germline V gives CDR1 MNHNS, CDR2 SASEGT. Trimming removed 4 bases at V and 1 base at J, with 10 bases between. The CDR3 contains 14 residues. The record originates from a study of T cell repertoires in cytomegalovirus infection. About the study: HLA-B-restricted CMV epitopes that are well studied were used alongside recently identified HLA-C-restricted ones. Public TCR beta signature analysis indicated the presence of both CMV infection and matching HLA type.

TCRdb re-derived calls from the reads in MiXCR, one entry per CDR3 protein. The sample lists around 430,000 distinct CDR3 sequences; roughly 43% were seen once. Study results and limitations: Adding up the frequency of public TCR beta families identified people who carried CMV plus the relevant HLA. CMV-specific TCR beta clonotypes restricted by HLA-C were the ones dominating the ex vivo response.

The chain couples TRBV6-1 to TRBJ2-5; weak D call: TRBD1 (6 bases). This specimen consisted of cultured PBMCs, obtained from culture after CMV antigen stimulation. The clonotype originates from a human donor in good health (CMV status not recorded). Some clones in this sample may be carry-over from other donors' samples. CDR3 in DNA: TGTGCCAGCAGTGGGACAGTGATCCAAGAGACCCAGTACTTC. This codes for CASSGTVIQETQYF.